One and the same sample provided the 26 T cell receptor beta chains below, sequenced in a study of tumor-infiltrating lymphocytes in glioblastoma multiforme (dated by TCRdb to 2017 to 2019). For sequencing, an Illumina HiSeq 2500 was employed. TCRB libraries were built from RNA via three nested multiplex PCR rounds using a modified ARM-PCR protocol with multiple V-beta primers and a C-beta primer. TCRdb reran the public reads through fastp at Q25 and MiXCR, keeping productive beta chains. Rows are combined by CDR3 protein, so each entry shows the most common genes and DNA. The sample data list 9,500 to 13,000 distinct CDR3 sequences, and roughly two thirds of these were observed just once. Of the sample, roughly 30% is held by the ten largest clones. Material: brain tumor tissue. All receptors derive from a male donor with glioblastoma.

This clonotype showed up just once. The chain couples TRBV6-2 or TRBV6-3 to TRBJ2-3; 9 bases agree with TRBD1. The CDR3 sequence is 18 residues long. Germline trimming cut 2 bases from V and 2 bases from J; bases unmatched to any gene: 11. CDR1 is MNHEY, CDR2 SVGEGT, per germline. CDR3 sequence reads: CASSYTSGTGHSTDTQYF. DNA for the CDR3: TGTGCCAGCAGTTACACCTCCGGGACAGGGCACTCCACAGATACGCAGTATTTT.

The chain recombines TRBV28 with TRBJ2-7, with D perhaps TRBD2 (6 bases). Trimming removed 8 bases at V and 4 bases at J, with 33 bases between. Per germline, CDR1 MDHEN and CDR2 SYDVKM. This CDR3 contains 19 residues. CDR3: CASAHSLAAGRLRIYEQYF. Here the CDR3 DNA reads TGTGCCAGCGCACACTCGTTGGCAGCGGGCCGCCTTCGTATATACGAGCAGTACTTC.

Note on this clonotype: One junction end does not reproduce the germline sequence, and a read error may be involved. The J gene is TRBJ2-3, the V gene TRBV11-2; no clear D. CDR3 length: 15 amino acids. CDR1 and CDR2 from the germline V gene are SGHAT and FQNNGV. The CDR3 loop is CASNSYGIDTDRQYF. The CDR3 DNA is TGTGCCAGCAACTCCTATGGGATTGACACAGATAGGCAGTATTTT.

In the case of this clonotype: One junction end does not reproduce the germline sequence, and a read error may be involved. The chain links TRBV19 to TRBJ2-7; possibly TRBD1 for D (6 bases). Germline V CDR1 and CDR2: LNHDA, SQIVND (reference sequence). CDR3 size: 14 residues. This CDR3 reads CASSNRDISYDQYF. The CDR3 nucleotides are TGTGCCAGTAGTAACCGGGACATATCCTACGACCAGTACTTC.

In its sample, this clonotype was seen a few times. The CDR3 does not close with the conserved phenylalanine or tryptophan, likely indicating a read error. This chain uses TRBV24-1 with TRBJ2-2; D not resolved. The germline CDR1 and CDR2 sequences are KGHDR and SFDVKD. The CDR3 runs 16 residues. The CDR3: CVTCEVWPTNTGELFS. In nucleotides, the CDR3 is TGTGTCACCTGTGAGGTTTGGCCTACGAACACCGGGGAGCTGTTTTCT.

By frequency in the sample, this clonotype is medium-sized (0.01 to 0.1%). The V and J genes are TRBV6-2 or TRBV6-3 and TRBJ2-7; 7 nucleotides align to TRBD1. Germline loops: CDR1 MNHEY, CDR2 SVGEGT. The CDR3 is 15 residues long. J lost 2 bases, V lost 1 base, and 5 bases had no gene match. The CDR3 bases are TGTGCCAGCAGTTACTATGGACAGGCCCCCTACGAGCAGTACTTC. This gives the protein CASSYYGQAPYEQYF.

The J gene is TRBJ2-2, the V gene TRBV10-1; TRBD1 or TRBD2 may be the D gene (6 bases each). In germline, CDR1 is WNHNN, CDR2 SYGVQD (reference sequence). The germline V and J ends were trimmed by 3 bases and 6 bases, with 17 bases remaining between them. CDR3 length: 16 amino acids. CDR3 in amino acids: CASSEKASEGAGELFF. Here the CDR3 DNA reads TGCGCCAGCAGTGAAAAGGCTAGCGAGGGGGCCGGGGAGCTGTTTTTT.

Worth noting for this clonotype: The CDR3 does not end in the conserved phenylalanine or tryptophan, so this is likely a read error. The rearrangement links TRBV10-2 to TRBJ2-5; D assignment may be TRBD1 or TRBD2 (5 bases each). Trimming removed 11 bases from V and 5 bases from J, with 30 bases in between. The CDR3 runs to 17 residues. CDR1 and CDR2 from the germline V gene are WSHSY and SAAADI. CDR3 DNA: TGCGCCGGCAAGGGGAGAACTGGACTCATCTCGGGGGAGACCCAGTACTCC. Its protein is CAGKGRTGLISGETQYS.

This clonotype was detected only once. The CDR3 end shows no conserved phenylalanine or tryptophan, and so a read error is likely. The rearrangement joins TRBV14 to TRBJ2-4; D is possibly TRBD1 (5 bases). The germline V and J ends were trimmed by 1 base and 1 base, with 11 bases remaining between them. Per the germline V gene, CDR1 is SGHDN and CDR2 is FVKESK. The CDR3 has 16 residues. CDR3 region: CASSQVGHLAKNIQYL. The CDR3 nucleotides read TGTGCCAGCAGCCAAGTCGGACACCTCGCCAAAAACATTCAGTACTTA.

With respect to this clonotype: A read error is likely, as this CDR3 ends without the conserved phenylalanine or tryptophan. This sequence joins TRBV11-2 and TRBJ2-1; 7 bases are a match to TRBD2. Looked up from germline, CDR1 is SGHAT and CDR2 is FQNNGV. The CDR3 has 17 residues. The DNA for the CDR3 is TGTGCCAGCAGCTTAGTCCCCTCTAGCGGCACCTACAATGAACAGTTCTTA. Translated, it gives CASSLVPSSGTYNEQFL.

Notes on this clonotype: Its ends do not fully match the called genes, so a read error is possible. The chain recombines TRBV27 with TRBJ2-1; 9 bases are shared with TRBD1. Germline CDR1 reads MNHEY; CDR2 reads SMNVEV (reference sequence). This CDR3 region has 16 residues. CDR3 bases: TGTGCCGGCAGTGTTAACAGGGGGCATTCTTACGATGAGCAGTTCTTC. Translating it yields CAGSVNRGHSYDEQFF.

The rearrangement joins TRBV20-1 to TRBJ2-3, with 8 bases that match TRBD2. V lost 0 bases and J lost 3; bases outside the gene matches: 5. Germline CDR1 reads DFQATT; CDR2 reads SNEGSKA (reference sequence). CDR3 length: 15 residues. The CDR3 DNA is TGCAGTGCTAGAGATTTAGCGGGGTCTACAGATACGCAGTATTTT. Translated: CSARDLAGSTDTQYF.

By sample share, this clonotype is medium-sized. The CDR3, as DNA: TGTGCCAGCAGACAAACAGGGTTCCAAGAGACCCAGTACTTC. It codes for CASRQTGFQETQYF. This chain uses TRBV12-3 or TRBV12-4 with TRBJ2-5, with D possibly TRBD1 on 6 matching bases. CDR3 length equals 14 residues. V lost 6 bases, J lost 1 base, and 12 bases lay in between.

This rearrangement joins TRBV10-3 to TRBJ2-7; 7 bases are a match to TRBD2. The length of the CDR3 is 13 residues. V lost 8 bases, J lost 3 bases, and 7 bases stayed unmatched. The germline gives CDR1 ENHRY, CDR2 SYGVKD. Written as DNA, the CDR3 is TGTGCCATCGCCCTAGGGACTAACTACGAGCAGTACTTC. This gives the protein CAIALGTNYEQYF.

A few counts support this clonotype. At one of its ends the junction is not consistent with the germline gene, which may arise from a read error. This rearrangement joins TRBV10-3 to TRBJ1-2; D is possibly TRBD1 (6 bases). From germline, CDR1 is ENHRY and CDR2 SYGVKD. This CDR3 contains 16 residues. CDR3 DNA: TGTGCCATCGGTGACCCCACCCCAGAGGGGGAATATGGCTACACCTTC. Residues: CAIGDPTPEGEYGYTF.

This clonotype has only one observation. The gene calls are TRBV28 and TRBJ1-4; D is perhaps TRBD1 (6 bases). The germline V and J ends were trimmed by 8 bases and 4 bases, with 11 bases remaining between them. Germline assignment: CDR1 MDHEN and CDR2 SYDVKM. The CDR3 is made up of 13 amino acids. In DNA form, the CDR3 reads TGTGCCAGCCAAGGGGGACTTAATGAAAAACTGTTTTTT. Protein: CASQGGLNEKLFF.

Notes on this clonotype: The junction departs from the called germline gene at one end, perhaps through a read error. The chain combines TRBV5-5 with TRBJ2-6; D ambiguous. In germline, CDR1 is SGHKS, CDR2 YYEKEE (reference sequence). The CDR3 is 17 residues long. The CDR3 DNA sequence: TGTACCAGCACCCCCCACAGCCCGATCGGCGGGGCCAACGTCCTGACTTTC. Its protein is CTSTPHSPIGGANVLTF.

There are many counts of this clonotype. This chain uses TRBV5-1 with TRBJ1-4; D is possibly TRBD1 (6 bases). The V end lost 4 bases, the J end lost 10 bases, and 20 bases lay between the germline ends. The CDR3 is made up of 15 amino acids. Germline V gene sequence: CDR1 SGHRS, CDR2 YFSETQ. CDR3 sequence (DNA): TGCGCCAGCAGCCCCGGAGGCAGGGGTTCTGGAAAACTGTTTTTT. This translates into CASSPGGRGSGKLFF.

The chain has TRBV12-3 or TRBV12-4 and TRBJ1-2, with 8 bases lining up with TRBD1. The CDR3 covers 15 residues. After removal of 5 bases from V and 4 bases from J, the junction contained 9 bases not matched to a gene. CDR3 sequence reads: CASSMLGQGLYGYTF. CDR3 in DNA: TGTGCCAGCAGTATGCTCGGACAGGGCCTCTATGGCTACACCTTC.

With regard to this clonotype: The final CDR3 position lacks the conserved phenylalanine or tryptophan, pointing to a likely read error. V is TRBV7-8 and J is TRBJ2-2; the match to TRBD1 covers 9 bases. CDR1 SGHVS and CDR2 FQNEAQ come from the germline V gene. The length of the CDR3 is 14 residues. The CDR3 reads CVSSIDRGTGELFL. The CDR3 DNA reads as TGTGTCAGCAGCATCGACAGGGGGACCGGGGAGCTGTTTCTT.

As regards this clonotype: The germline gene is not matched at one end of the junction; a read error may be the cause. The chain couples TRBV28 to TRBJ2-2; the D gene is possibly TRBD2 (6 bases). This CDR3 has 13 amino acids. Germline V gene sequence: CDR1 MDHEN, CDR2 SYDVKM. CDR3 loop: CASSLRVAREMFF. DNA of the CDR3: TGTGCCAGCAGTTTGAGGGTGGCCCGGGAGATGTTTTTT.

This clonotype was counted at least ten times. The chain uses TRBV7-3 and TRBJ1-1; D gene unclear. CDR1 is SGHTA and CDR2 is FQGTGA in the germline V gene. V was cut by 2 bases and J by 0 bases, with 4 bases left in between. CDR3 size: 13 residues. The CDR3 DNA reads TGTGCCAGCAGCTTACAAGTGAACACTGAAGCTTTCTTT. Translation: CASSLQVNTEAFF. Variable domain in full (rest from reference TRBV7-3 and TRBJ1-1): GAGVSQTPSNKVTEKGKYVELRCDPISGHTALYWYRQSLGQGPEFLIYFQGTGAADDSGLPNDRFFAVRPEGSVSTLKIQRTERGDSAVYLCASSLQVNTEAFFGQGTRLTVV.

About this clonotype itself: At one end, the junction sequence differs from germline, possibly due to a read error. The chain links TRBV4-1 to TRBJ2-3; tentatively, D is TRBD2 (5 bases). Germline CDR1 MGHRA, CDR2 YSYEKL. The CDR3 consists of 14 residues. CDR3 residues: CDSSQSGFVDTQYF. The CDR3 DNA reads as TGCGACAGCAGCCAATCGGGGTTTGTAGATACGCAGTATTTT.

With regard to this clonotype: This CDR3 fails to terminate in the conserved phenylalanine or tryptophan, so it likely reflects a read error. V and J are TRBV11-2 and TRBJ2-5, with 7 bases identical to TRBD1. The CDR3 is 16 residues long. Germline values: CDR1 SGHAT, CDR2 FQNNGV. V shed 3 bases and J 0 bases; nucleotides not matched to a gene: 7. CDR3 nucleotide sequence: TGTGCCAGCAGCTTTGAGCAGGGACAGTACCAAGAGACCCAGTACTTG. Protein sequence: CASSFEQGQYQETQYL.

This clonotype was counted many times. CDR3 nucleotide sequence: TGTGCCAGCACAGAGGAGACCGGGACAGGGATCTACAATGAGCAGTTCTTC. Its translation is CASTEETGTGIYNEQFF. V usage is TRBV2 and J usage is TRBJ2-1; TRBD1 matches 9 bases. Trimming cost V 7 bases and J 3 bases; bases outside gene matches: 13. The CDR3 runs to 17 residues. Germline loops: CDR1 SNHLY, CDR2 FYNNEI.

The chain is built from TRBV29-1 and TRBJ2-1; tentative D call: TRBD2 (7 bases). The CDR3 extends over 14 amino acids. Trimming removed 7 bases from V and 0 bases from J, with 13 bases in between. The germline V gene encodes CDR1 SQVTM and CDR2 ANQGSEA. The CDR3 region is CSGWRGGSYNEQFF. The CDR3 nucleotides are TGCAGCGGGTGGAGGGGGGGCTCCTACAATGAGCAGTTCTTC.